Listed below are T cell receptor beta chains from one sample, sequenced in a study of blood T cell repertoires in COVID-19. TCRdb keeps only in-frame clones here, not all; method: immunoSEQ multiplex PCR. Of 250,000 to 300,000 clones in the sample, 65% to 85% were seen once. Sequencing used peripheral blood. These receptors were obtained from a man older than 75 with acute or convalescent COVID-19. The conserved cysteine and the conserved F or W are not part of the CDR3 here. The order of the fields is clone size, V gene, J gene, CDR3 protein. Rows may omit the clone size; those that give it use once, few, many or a size class.

-	TRBV18	TRBJ2-7	ASSPAGGYEQY
-	TRBV12-3/TRBV12-4	TRBJ1-5	ASSFTAQPQH
-	TRBV4-1	TRBJ2-7	ASSQELSGNYEQY
few	TRBV2	TRBJ1-2	ASSADRSNYGYT
few	TRBV5-5	TRBJ2-7	ASSYPRGVSSYEQY
-	TRBV30	TRBJ2-2	AWSVLLGWGPGELF
-	TRBV2	TRBJ2-3	ASTGLLSTDTQY
-	TRBV5-1	TRBJ2-1	ASSEGLAVTNEQF
-	TRBV19	TRBJ2-1	ASSSSGGPYNEQF
-	TRBV13	TRBJ2-5	ASSLRLKTGGVETQY
-	TRBV7-2	TRBJ2-3	ASSYGTMTDTQY
once	TRBV24-1	TRBJ2-3	ATSEDGTGTDTQY
-	TRBV7-8	TRBJ2-2	ASSKGLAWTGELF
-	TRBV10-3	TRBJ1-2	AISESYGTGGGYT
once	TRBV6-5	TRBJ2-2	ASKTGTGVAGELF
-	TRBV9	TRBJ2-7	ASSVGADYEQY
-	TRBV3-1/TRBV3-2	TRBJ1-1	ASSQQGVNTEAF
-	TRBV18	TRBJ1-1	ASSPRGQDEAF
-	TRBV7-9	TRBJ2-1	ASSPFQGRGYNEQF
-	TRBV6-5	TRBJ2-7	ASLGQASSYEQY
-	TRBV5-8	TRBJ2-5	ASSLSSGGRPQY
-	TRBV19	TRBJ2-2	ASTHGGPGTGELF
-	TRBV9	TRBJ2-3	ASSLNDRLIPTDTQY
-	TRBV14	TRBJ2-3	ASSQGQITDTQY
-	TRBV4-1	TRBJ2-1	ASSQEGGAGGNEQF
many	TRBV13	TRBJ1-3	ASSPGRGNTIY
once	TRBV5-1	TRBJ1-1	ASWTGPEGTEAF
-	TRBV2	TRBJ2-7	ASTLFEQVREQY
-	TRBV5-1	TRBJ1-1	ASSTGALNTEAF
-	TRBV10-3	TRBJ2-7	ARGQEPYEQY
-	TRBV5-1	TRBJ1-4	ASSREINEKLF
-	TRBV5-1	TRBJ1-2	ASSLETGNYGYT
-	TRBV29-1	TRBJ1-1	SPQRLGGETEAF
-	TRBV2	TRBJ2-7	ASRLDTGVYEQY
once	TRBV19	TRBJ2-5	ASSIKLAGPPQY
-	TRBV11-3	TRBJ2-3	ASSSLANTDTQY
-	TRBV5-1	TRBJ2-7	ASSLDLDKQY
-	TRBV19	TRBJ2-1	ASSIGAGGHNEQF
-	TRBV19	TRBJ2-3	ASRLAGGTDTQY
-	TRBV19	TRBJ1-5	ASKTGASNQPQH
-	TRBV11-2	TRBJ2-7	ASSLDPGKAGFQYEQY
-	TRBV24-1	TRBJ2-2	ATSDWGTGSAVLF
-	TRBV19	TRBJ2-1	ASSVSSGSYEQF
-	TRBV19	TRBJ2-7	ASSIRDSYEQY
-	TRBV11-3	TRBJ2-2	ASSLGDASAGELF
-	TRBV28	TRBJ2-1	ASSSIDRGDVNEQF
-	TRBV3-1/TRBV3-2	TRBJ2-1	ASSLSGSENEQF
-	TRBV6-1	TRBJ1-3	ASSEGTGGSGNTIY
once	TRBV27	TRBJ2-3	ASSREGLARNLDTQY
-	TRBV11-2	TRBJ2-7	ASSFGGTSLNEQY
-	TRBV7-2	TRBJ1-1	ASSLFPGTAINTEAF
-	TRBV5-1	TRBJ2-1	ASSPTGVREQF
few	TRBV7-9	TRBJ1-1	ASSFGMNTEAF